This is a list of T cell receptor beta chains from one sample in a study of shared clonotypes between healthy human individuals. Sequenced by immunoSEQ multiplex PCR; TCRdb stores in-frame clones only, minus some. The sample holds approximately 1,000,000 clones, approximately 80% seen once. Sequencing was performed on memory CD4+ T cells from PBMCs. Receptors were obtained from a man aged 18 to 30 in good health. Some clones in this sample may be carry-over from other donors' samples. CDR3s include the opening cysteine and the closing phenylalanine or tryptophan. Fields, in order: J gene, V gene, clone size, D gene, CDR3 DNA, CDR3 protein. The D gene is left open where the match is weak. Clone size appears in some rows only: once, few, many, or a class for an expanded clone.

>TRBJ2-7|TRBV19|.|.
TGTGCCAGTAGTATGAGCAGGGGTGCCTACGAGCAGTACTTC
CASSMSRGAYEQYF
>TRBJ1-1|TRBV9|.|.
TGTGCCAGCAGCGTACAGGGGCGGGGGACTGAAGCTTTCTTT
CASSVQGRGTEAFF
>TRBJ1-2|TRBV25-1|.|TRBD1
TGTGCCAGGGGAGCCGGGACAGAGCCAAACTATGGCTACACCTTC
CARGAGTEPNYGYTF
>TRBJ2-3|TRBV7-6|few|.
TGTGCCAGCAGCTTAGAAAGGGTGGGGAACACAGATACGCAGTATTTT
CASSLERVGNTDTQYF
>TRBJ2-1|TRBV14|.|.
TGTGCCAGCAGCCAAGTCAGAAACCCGTGGCAGGAGAGCGAGCAGTTCTTC
CASSQVRNPWQESEQFF
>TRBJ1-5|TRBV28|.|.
TGTGCCAGCAGTCCATCGCCTGGGCGGCTTAGCAATCAGCCCCAGCATTTT
CASSPSPGRLSNQPQHF
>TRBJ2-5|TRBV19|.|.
TGTGCCAGTAGTATAGTGCGGCCTGTGTTGGGGGAGACCCAGTACTTC
CASSIVRPVLGETQYF
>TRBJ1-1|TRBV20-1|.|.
TGCAGCGGGGGGTTGAACACTGAAGCTTTCTTT
CSGGLNTEAFF
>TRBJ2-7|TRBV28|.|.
TGTGCCAGCAGATTCGGGCGCTCCTACGAGCAGTACTTC
CASRFGRSYEQYF
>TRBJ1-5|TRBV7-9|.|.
TGTGCCAGCAGCTTGCAGCTGAATCAGCCCCAGCATTTT
CASSLQLNQPQHF
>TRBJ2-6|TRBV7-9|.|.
TGTGCCAGAGAGGGGGAGGGGTTAGCCCCAAACTCTGGGGCCAACGTCCTGACTTTC
CAREGEGLAPNSGANVLTF
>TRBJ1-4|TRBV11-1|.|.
TGTGCCAGCAGCTTACAGTGTCCACAACTGTTTTTT
CASSLQCPQLFF
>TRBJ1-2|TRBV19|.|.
TGTGCCAGTAGTAGGGGGCCTGGCTACACCTTC
CASSRGPGYTF
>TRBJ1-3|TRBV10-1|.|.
TGCGCCAGCTCGGGGCGTCCTGGAAACACCATATATTTT
CASSGRPGNTIYF
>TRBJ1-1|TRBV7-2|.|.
TGTGCCAGCAGCTTAGTGATGAGATTAAACACTGAAGCTTTCTTT
CASSLVMRLNTEAFF
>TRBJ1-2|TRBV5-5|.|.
TGTGCCAGCAGTCTTTGGGGGCTTTCCAACTATGGCTACACCTTC
CASSLWGLSNYGYTF
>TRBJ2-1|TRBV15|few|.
TGTGCCACCAGCAGAGGGGCGGCGGCGACTTACAATGAGCAGTTCTTC
CATSRGAAATYNEQFF
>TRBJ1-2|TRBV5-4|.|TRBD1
TGTGCCAGCAGCTCACAGGGGGGCTATGGCTACACCTTC
CASSSQGGYGYTF
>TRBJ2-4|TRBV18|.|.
TGTGCCAGCTCACGGGGATTCTCGGACATTCAGTACTTC
CASSRGFSDIQYF
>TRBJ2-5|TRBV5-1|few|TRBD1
TGCGCCAGCAGCCCACAAGGGGGCTACGGGGAGACCCAGTACTTC
CASSPQGGYGETQYF
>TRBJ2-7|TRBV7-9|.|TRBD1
TGTGCCAGCGAGCCGGGACAGGGCTACGAGCAGTACTTC
CASEPGQGYEQYF
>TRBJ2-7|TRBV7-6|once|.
TGTGCCAGCAGCTTAGATCCGTCATCCCACGAGCAGTACTTC
CASSLDPSSHEQYF
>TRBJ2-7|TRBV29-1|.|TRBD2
TGCAGCGTTGCCGGGAGGAGCTTTTACGAGCAGTACTTC
CSVAGRSFYEQYF
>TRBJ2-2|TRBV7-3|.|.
TGTGCCAGCAGTATGTCGGCAACCGGGGAGCTGTTTTTT
CASSMSATGELFF
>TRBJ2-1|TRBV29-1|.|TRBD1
TGCAGTGCCGGGACAGGCTACAATGAGCAGTTCTTC
CSAGTGYNEQFF
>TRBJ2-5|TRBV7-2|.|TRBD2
TGTGCCAGCAGCTTATATGCGGGACTAGCGAAGGAGACCCAGTACTTC
CASSLYAGLAKETQYF
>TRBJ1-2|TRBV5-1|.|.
TGCGCCAGCAGCCTGTCTGGGCTCAACTATGGCTACACCTTC
CASSLSGLNYGYTF
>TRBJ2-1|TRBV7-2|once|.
TGTGCCAGCAGCGCCAACAGGGGACTGCGCAATGAGCAGTTCTTC
CASSANRGLRNEQFF
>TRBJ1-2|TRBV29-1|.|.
TGCAGCGCCTTGAGACTTAGGGAGGCTGATGGCTACACCTTC
CSALRLREADGYTF
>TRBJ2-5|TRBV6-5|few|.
TGTGCCAGCAGTTCCTTCGGAGAGGAGACCCAGTACTTC
CASSSFGEETQYF
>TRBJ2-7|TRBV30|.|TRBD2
TGTGCCTGGAGAGCGGGAAGGGTCGAGCAGTACTTC
CAWRAGRVEQYF
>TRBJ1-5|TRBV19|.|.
TGTGCCAGTAGTATCGGACAGAAGGTTCAGCCCCAGCATTTT
CASSIGQKVQPQHF
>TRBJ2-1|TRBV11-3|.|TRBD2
TGTGCCAGCAGCTTGGGACTAGCGGGAGATGAGCAGTTCTTC
CASSLGLAGDEQFF
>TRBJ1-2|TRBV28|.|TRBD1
TGTGCCAGCAGGACCGGACAGGGGGGTGGCTACACCTTC
CASRTGQGGGYTF
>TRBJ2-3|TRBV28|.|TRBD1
TGTGCCAGCAGTTTGGGGTTCACAGGGGGAGCAGATACGCAGTATTTT
CASSLGFTGGADTQYF
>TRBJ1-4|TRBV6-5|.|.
TGTGCCAGCAGCCGGTGGGGGAGTAATGAAAAACTGTTTTTT
CASSRWGSNEKLFF
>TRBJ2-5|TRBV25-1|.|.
TGTGCCAGCATGGACCTATTCGGAGAGACCCAGTACTTC
CASMDLFGETQYF
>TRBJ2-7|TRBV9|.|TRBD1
TGTGCCAGCAGCGTAGTTGGACAGGGCCCCTACGAGCAGTACTTC
CASSVVGQGPYEQYF
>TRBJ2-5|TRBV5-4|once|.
TGTGCCAGCAGCTTACCGGGGGCTGGTCAAGAGACCCAGTACTTC
CASSLPGAGQETQYF
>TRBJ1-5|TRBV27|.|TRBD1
TGTGCCAGCAGTCCCCAAAGAGGGGGCGGCAATCAGCCCCAGCATTTT
CASSPQRGGGNQPQHF
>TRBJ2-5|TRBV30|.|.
TGTGCCTGGAGTGTATTGGCAGGGCCAGCGGTGGAGACCCAGTACTTC
CAWSVLAGPAVETQYF
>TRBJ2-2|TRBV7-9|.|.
TGTGCCAGCAGCCCCACTGGCCAGGCCGGGAGAGCCGGGGAGCTGTTTTTT
CASSPTGQAGRAGELFF
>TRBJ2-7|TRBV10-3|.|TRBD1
TGTGCCATCAGGGGCTCACAGGGGACCCCCTACGAGCAGTACTTC
CAIRGSQGTPYEQYF
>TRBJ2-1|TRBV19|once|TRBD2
TGTGCCAGTAGTAAGGGACTAGCGGGAGGCTTTGACACCCACAATGAGCAGTTCTTC
CASSKGLAGGFDTHNEQFF
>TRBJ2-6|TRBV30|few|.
TGTGCCTGGATCCGCCCCGGGGCCAACGTCCTGACTTTC
CAWIRPGANVLTF
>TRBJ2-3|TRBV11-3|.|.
TGTGCCAGCAGCCCATCGGGCGCGGATACGCAGTATTTT
CASSPSGADTQYF
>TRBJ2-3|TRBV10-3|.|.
TGTGCCTGCGGACCACAGGATACGCAGTATTTT
CACGPQDTQYF
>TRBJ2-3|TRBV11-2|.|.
TGTGCCAGCACCAGGGAGGATACGCAGTATTTT
CASTREDTQYF
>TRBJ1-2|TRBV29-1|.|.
TGCAGCGTTCCAAAAGACACTGGATGGACTTTTGGTTACACCTTC
CSVPKDTGWTFGYTF
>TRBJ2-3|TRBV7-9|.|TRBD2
TGTGCCAGCAGCTTAGTCTGGGCTAGCGGATTGCAGGAGGATACGCAGTATTTT
CASSLVWASGLQEDTQYF
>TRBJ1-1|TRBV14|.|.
TGTGCCAGCAGCCGCGGTCTCGGGAACACTGAAGCTTTCTTT
CASSRGLGNTEAFF
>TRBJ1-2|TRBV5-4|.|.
TGTGCCAGCACCCCCACCGGGACACCGATCGACGGCTACACCTTC
CASTPTGTPIDGYTF
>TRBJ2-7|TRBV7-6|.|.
TGTGCCAGCAGCTTACAGCAGGCCTACGAGCAGTACTTC
CASSLQQAYEQYF
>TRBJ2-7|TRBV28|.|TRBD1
TGTGCCAGCAGTTCTCCGGGACAGGGTTCTTACGAGCAGTACTTC
CASSSPGQGSYEQYF
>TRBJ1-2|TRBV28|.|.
TGTGCCAGCAGTCCTCAGGGTGTTTTTGGCTACACCTTC
CASSPQGVFGYTF
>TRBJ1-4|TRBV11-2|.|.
TGTGCCAGCAGCCCCGGGGGTTTTGAAAAACTGTTTTTT
CASSPGGFEKLFF
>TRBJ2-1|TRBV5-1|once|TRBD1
TGCGCCAGCAGCTCCTCAGCCGGGACAGGGGAAAGCTCCTACAATGAGCAGTTCTTC
CASSSSAGTGESSYNEQFF
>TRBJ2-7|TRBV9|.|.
TGTGCCAGCAGCGGCTCATACTACTCCTACGAGCAGTACTTC
CASSGSYYSYEQYF
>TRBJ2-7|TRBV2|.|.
TGTGCCAGCACTGCGGAACAGGACACCTACGAGCAGTACTTC
CASTAEQDTYEQYF
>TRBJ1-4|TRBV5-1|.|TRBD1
TGCGCCAGCAGGAAGGGGGCTGGCACAACTAATGAAAAACTGTTTTTT
CASRKGAGTTNEKLFF